The rows below give T cell receptor beta chains drawn from one sample of a study of T cell responses to AZD1222 COVID-19 vaccine. The table came from immunoSEQ multiplex PCR; TCRdb's copy has only in-frame clones and leaves some out. The repertoire holds 100,000 or so clones, with about 90% as singletons. The sequences come from peripheral blood, collected 28 days after the second AZD1222 dose. These receptor sequences come from an adult who received the AZD1222 COVID-19 vaccine. Each CDR3 is given with its conserved first and last residue.

>TRBV5-6|TRBJ1-1
CASSGGRGPMNTEAFF
>TRBV28|TRBJ1-4
CASGEAGLINEKLFF
>TRBV7-3|TRBJ2-7
CASSSEGGFTYEQYF
>TRBV24-1|TRBJ2-1
CATSDGQGGEQFF
>TRBV6-2/TRBV6-3|TRBJ2-3
CASSDLDTQYF
>TRBV7-2|TRBJ1-2
CASSLADRGNYGYTF
>TRBV5-1|TRBJ1-1
CASMKEMNTEAFF
>TRBV7-9|TRBJ2-3
CASSLGSADTQYF
>TRBV15|TRBJ1-5
CATSREVGRGFYSNQPQHF
>TRBV5-5|TRBJ1-5
CASSWGGSSNQPQHF
>TRBV7-6|TRBJ2-1
CASTPDWTYNEQFF
>TRBV5-1|TRBJ1-3
CASSPAQWGNTIYF
>TRBV10-3|TRBJ1-6
CAISPGQTNSPLHF
>TRBV11-1|TRBJ2-1
CASSPRGLAGSNEQFF
>TRBV10-2|TRBJ1-5
CASSESNPNNQPQHF
>TRBV10-2|TRBJ2-7
CASRGQTGVDEQYF
>TRBV4-1|TRBJ2-7
CASSQGSLRQGDNEQYF
>TRBV2|TRBJ1-5
CASSSSGGQGNQPQHF
>TRBV28|TRBJ2-3
CASTQPSGRQDTQYF
>TRBV9|TRBJ1-3
CASSVEAFSGNTIYF
>TRBV7-3|TRBJ2-3
CASSSFAGTDTQYF
>TRBV7-3|TRBJ2-1
CASSLVTYNEQFF
>TRBV19|TRBJ2-7
CASSIKGRPYEQYF
>TRBV18|TRBJ1-1
CASSPTGAGETEAFF
>TRBV30|TRBJ2-1
CAFHGLAAYNEQFF
>TRBV9|TRBJ2-3
CASSAASESDTQYF
>TRBV3-1/TRBV3-2|TRBJ1-3
CASSQDRGDTIYF
>TRBV29-1|TRBJ2-3
CSVPGHPDTQYF
>TRBV4-2|TRBJ2-7
CASSHLQTAEQYF
>TRBV6-2/TRBV6-3|TRBJ2-1
CASSYLASGRNEQFF
>TRBV28|TRBJ1-2
CASSLGYLNYGYTF
>TRBV29-1|TRBJ1-1
CSALTVNTEAFF
>TRBV3-1/TRBV3-2|TRBJ1-4
CASSNRGKDEKLFF
>TRBV5-4|TRBJ1-2
CASSLNMVRAGYTF
>TRBV7-8|TRBJ2-2
CASSLVQGGGELFF
>TRBV23-1|TRBJ2-7
CASSQLGTLSSYEQYF
>TRBV14|TRBJ2-3
CASGASGNTQYF
>TRBV2|TRBJ2-5
CASINIPGLAGGGQETQYF
>TRBV7-9|TRBJ1-2
CASSLDRSGRGYTF
>TRBV9|TRBJ1-2
CASKVEGSNYGYTF
>TRBV5-4|TRBJ1-3
CASSLEAGTGNTIYF
>TRBV7-8|TRBJ2-3
CASSLVPTGTDTQYF
>TRBV7-2|TRBJ2-1
CASSSRGPSEQFF
>TRBV9|TRBJ1-5
CASSRDGVSNQPQHF
>TRBV27|TRBJ2-7
CASSPNNYEQYF
>TRBV5-1|TRBJ1-2
CASSLGQREGGYTF
>TRBV24-1|TRBJ1-5
CATQKGVGNQPQHF
>TRBV5-1|TRBJ1-3
CASSFTGGSGNTIYF
>TRBV6-5|TRBJ1-4
CASKDRGLGNEKLFF
>TRBV9|TRBJ2-1
CASSVIGQNYNEQFF
>TRBV4-3|TRBJ1-5
CASSQEAGGYQPQHF
>TRBV11-2|TRBJ1-3
CASSLGRDTIYF
>TRBV6-2/TRBV6-3|TRBJ2-7
CASSARTGNTYEQYF
>TRBV5-4|TRBJ2-5
CASSWRSGSKETQYF
>TRBV9|TRBJ1-1
CASSVNLGGVTEAFF
>TRBV6-2/TRBV6-3|TRBJ1-5
CASSQLGGPNQPQHF
>TRBV28|TRBJ2-7
CASRRLSTYEQYF
>TRBV7-2|TRBJ2-3
CASSLVAGRNTDTQYF